Below, 12 T cell receptor beta chains from the same sample are listed, as sequenced in a study of PD-L1 blockade in urothelial cancer. Libraries were prepared by immunoSEQ multiplex PCR; TCRdb keeps only in-frame clonotypes and omits some of them. The table shows more than 95,000 clones, with roughly 89% occurring only once. Time point of the sample: peripheral blood 6 weeks after treatment start. Sequencing used PBMCs, obtained around atezolizumab (anti-PD-L1) treatment. These receptors were obtained from a man aged 60 to 69 with urothelial cancer.

V and J are TRBV2 and TRBJ2-7; tentative D call: TRBD2 (5 bases). This CDR3 contains 13 residues. Deletions cut 6 bases from V and 3 bases from J, with 12 bases between. From germline, CDR1 is SNHLY and CDR2 FYNNEI. The CDR3 DNA reads TGTGCCAGCAGCGGACTGCGTGGCTACGAGCAGTACTTC. Encoded protein: CASSGLRGYEQYF.

This clone showed up just a few times. The chain uses TRBV6-5 and TRBJ2-5; TRBD2 matches 8 bases. Trimming took 3 bases from V and 5 from J; bases not matched to a gene: 5. The CDR3 length is 14 residues. Germline CDR1 is MNHEY and CDR2 is SVGAGI. CDR3: CASSYLSSGETQYF. The CDR3 DNA follows: TGTGCCAGCAGTTATCTCTCTAGCGGGGAGACCCAGTACTTC.

This clone was detected only once. The chain uses TRBV19 and TRBJ2-1; D gene uncertain. The CDR3 contains 15 residues. V was cut by 10 bases and J by 4 bases, with 20 bases left in between. Germline CDR1 and CDR2: LNHDA and SQIVND (reference sequence). In DNA form, the CDR3 reads TGTGCCACTAACCCCGCGTTGGGCAGTTACAATGAGCAGTTCTTC. This sequence encodes CATNPALGSYNEQFF.

J is TRBJ2-3 and V is TRBV9, with D perhaps matching TRBD1 (6 bases). The CDR3 length is 17 residues. V lost 4 bases and J 0 bases, leaving 18 bases between the germline ends. Germline CDR1 SGDLS, CDR2 YYNGEE. CDR3 loop: CASSSPPDRPSTDTQYF. The CDR3 DNA reads as TGTGCCAGCAGCTCTCCCCCGGACAGACCCAGCACAGATACGCAGTATTTT.

This clone occurred once. The chain links TRBV18 to TRBJ1-1; D gene uncertain. V dropped 2 bases and J dropped 1 base, with 11 bases sitting between them. Per germline, CDR1 KGHSH and CDR2 LQKENI. There are 15 residues in the CDR3. CDR3: CASSPSLAANTEAFF. CDR3 DNA sequence: TGTGCCAGCTCACCATCCTTAGCGGCGAACACTGAAGCTTTCTTT.

This chain links TRBV5-6 with TRBJ1-2; no definite D call. This CDR3 is 14 amino acids long. V was trimmed by 0 bases and J by 1 base, leaving 7 bases between them. Germline V gene sequence: CDR1 SGHDT, CDR2 YYEEEE. DNA for the CDR3: TGTGCCAGCAGCTTGGTGCCGGGTAACTATGGCTACACCTTC. Translation: CASSLVPGNYGYTF.

This chain joins TRBV11-1 and TRBJ1-2; 12 positions match TRBD1. The CDR3 spans 14 residues. Germline CDR1 and CDR2: SGHAT and FQDESV (reference sequence). V was pared by 5 bases and J by 6 bases, with 4 bases of the junction left unmatched. DNA of the CDR3: TGTGCCAGCAGCCCGGGACAGGGGGCGGATGGCTACACCTTC. Amino acids: CASSPGQGADGYTF.

This chain connects TRBV27 to TRBJ1-5, with TRBD1 identical over 7 bases. The CDR3 has 16 residues. Germline CDR1 reads MNHEY; CDR2 reads SMNVEV (reference sequence). Trimming at V came to 7 bases and at J to 2 bases, leaving 11 bases not matched to a gene. CDR3 sequence (DNA): TGTGCCAGCACCAGGACAGGAAGGGTTGGCAATCAGCCCCAGCATTTT. The encoded protein is CASTRTGRVGNQPQHF.

This clone was observed a single time. The V gene is TRBV5-1, the J gene TRBJ2-1; TRBD2 agrees at 10 bases. Germline V CDR1 and CDR2: SGHRS, YFSETQ. The CDR3 totals 14 residues. Unmatched junction bases numbered 6, after V lost 7 bases and J lost 5 bases. CDR3 in amino acids: CASAGLASDNEQFF. CDR3 nucleotide sequence: TGCGCCAGCGCGGGACTAGCGTCGGACAATGAGCAGTTCTTC.

This clone was picked up a small number of times. CDR3 in amino acids: CASGWDFDTF. The CDR3 DNA follows: TGTGCCAGCGGCTGGGACTTCGACACCTTC. The chain employs TRBV11-3 and TRBJ1-2; perhaps TRBD1 as D (5 bases). The CDR3 has 10 residues. Germline V lookup: CDR1 SGHNT, CDR2 YENEEA. The V gene lost 8 bases and the J gene lost 12 bases, with 13 bases spanning the gap.

The J gene is TRBJ2-1, the V gene TRBV29-1, with D maybe TRBD2 (6 bases). Germline CDR1 reads SQVTM; CDR2 reads ANQGSEA. The CDR3 is made up of 11 amino acids. Trimming took 6 bases from V and 9 from J, leaving 12 bases between them. The CDR3 nucleotides are TGCAGCGTCAACCGGGGAGGTGAGCAGTTCTTC. Translated: CSVNRGGEQFF.

The rearrangement links TRBV6-5 to TRBJ1-2; 7 bases line up with TRBD1. The germline V gene encodes CDR1 MNHEY and CDR2 SVGAGI. Losses at the gene ends were 4 bases for V and 5 bases for J; bases not matched to a gene: 10. The length of the CDR3 is 15 residues. In DNA form, the CDR3 reads TGTGCCAGCAGTTTGTCGCCAGGGGGACCGTATGGCTACACCTTC. It yields the protein CASSLSPGGPYGYTF.